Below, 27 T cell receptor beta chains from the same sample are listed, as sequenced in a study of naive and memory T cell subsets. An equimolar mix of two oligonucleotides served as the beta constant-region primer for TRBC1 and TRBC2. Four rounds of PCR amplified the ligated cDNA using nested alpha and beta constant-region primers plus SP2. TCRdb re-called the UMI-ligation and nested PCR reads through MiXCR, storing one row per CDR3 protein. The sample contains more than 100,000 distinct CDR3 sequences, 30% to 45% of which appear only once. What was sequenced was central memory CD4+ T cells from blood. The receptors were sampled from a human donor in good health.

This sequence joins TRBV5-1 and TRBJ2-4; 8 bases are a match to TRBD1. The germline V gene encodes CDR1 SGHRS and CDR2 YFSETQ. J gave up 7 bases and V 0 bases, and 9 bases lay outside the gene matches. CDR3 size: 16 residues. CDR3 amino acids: CASSLGQGAGSNIQYF. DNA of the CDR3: TGCGCCAGCAGCTTGGGTCAGGGGGCGGGATCGAACATTCAGTACTTC.

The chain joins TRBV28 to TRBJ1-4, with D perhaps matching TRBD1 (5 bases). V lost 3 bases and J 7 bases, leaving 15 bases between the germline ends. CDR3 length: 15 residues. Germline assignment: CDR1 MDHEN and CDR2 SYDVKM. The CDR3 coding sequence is TGTGCCAGCAGTTTTCCCGGCCAGGGTAGTGAAAAACTGTTTTTT. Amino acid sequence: CASSFPGQGSEKLFF. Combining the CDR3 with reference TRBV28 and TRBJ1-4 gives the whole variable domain DVKVTQSSRYLVKRTGEKVFLECVQDMDHENMFWYRQDPGLGLRLIYFSYDVKMKEKGDIPEGYSVSREKKERFSLILESASTNQTSMYLCASSFPGQGSEKLFFGSGTQLSVL.

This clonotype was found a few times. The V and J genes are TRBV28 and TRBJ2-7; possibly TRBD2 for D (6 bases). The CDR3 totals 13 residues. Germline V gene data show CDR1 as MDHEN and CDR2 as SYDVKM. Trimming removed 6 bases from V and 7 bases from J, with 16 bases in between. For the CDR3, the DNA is TGTGCCAGCAGCAGGGACTCCGTGGGGGAGCAGTACTTC. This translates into CASSRDSVGEQYF.

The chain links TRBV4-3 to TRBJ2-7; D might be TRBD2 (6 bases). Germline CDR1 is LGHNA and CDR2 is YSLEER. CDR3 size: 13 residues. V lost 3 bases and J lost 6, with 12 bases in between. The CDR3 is CASSQGLSREQYF. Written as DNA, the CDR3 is TGCGCCAGCAGCCAGGGACTGTCTCGCGAGCAGTACTTC.

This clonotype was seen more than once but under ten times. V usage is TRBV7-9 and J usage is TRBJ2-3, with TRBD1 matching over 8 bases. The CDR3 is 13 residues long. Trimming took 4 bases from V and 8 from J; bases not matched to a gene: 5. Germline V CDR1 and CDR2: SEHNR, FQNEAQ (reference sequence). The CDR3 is CASSWTGPSTQYF. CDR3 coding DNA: TGTGCCAGCAGCTGGACAGGGCCTAGTACGCAGTATTTT. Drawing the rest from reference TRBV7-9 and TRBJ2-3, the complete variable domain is DTGVSQNPRHKITKRGQNVTFRCDPISEHNRLYWYRQTLGQGPEFLTYFQNEAQLEKSRLLSDRFSAERPKGSFSTLEIQRTEQGDSAMYLCASSWTGPSTQYFGPGTRLTVL.

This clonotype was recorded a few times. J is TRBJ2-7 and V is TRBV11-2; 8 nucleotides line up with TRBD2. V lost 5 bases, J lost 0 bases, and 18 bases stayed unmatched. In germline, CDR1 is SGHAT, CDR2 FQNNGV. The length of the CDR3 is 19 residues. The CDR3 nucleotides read TGTGCCAGCAGCCGATCTACCCCCAGGGCTAGCGGGTTCTCCTACGAGCAGTACTTC. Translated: CASSRSTPRASGFSYEQYF.

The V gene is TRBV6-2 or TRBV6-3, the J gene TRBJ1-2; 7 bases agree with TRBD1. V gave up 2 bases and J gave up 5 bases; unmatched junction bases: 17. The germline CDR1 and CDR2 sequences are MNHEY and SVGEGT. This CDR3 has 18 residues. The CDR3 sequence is CASSYPTTGKSAWYGYTF. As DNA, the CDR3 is TGTGCCAGCAGTTACCCGACGACAGGGAAATCGGCTTGGTATGGCTACACCTTC.

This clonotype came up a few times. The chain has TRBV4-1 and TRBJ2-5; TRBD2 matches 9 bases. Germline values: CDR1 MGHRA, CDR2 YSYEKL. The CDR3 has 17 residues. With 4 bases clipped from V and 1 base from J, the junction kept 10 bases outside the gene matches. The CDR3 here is CASSPGLASVGQETQYF. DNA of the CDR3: TGCGCCAGCAGCCCGGGACTAGCTTCGGTGGGCCAAGAGACCCAGTACTTC.

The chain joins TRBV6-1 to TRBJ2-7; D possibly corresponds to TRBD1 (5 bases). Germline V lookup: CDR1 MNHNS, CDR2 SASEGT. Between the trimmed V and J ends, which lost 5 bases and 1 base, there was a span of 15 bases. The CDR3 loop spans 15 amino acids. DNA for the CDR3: TGTGCCAGCAGTCTAAAGGGGTCTCCGTCCTACGAGCAGTACTTC. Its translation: CASSLKGSPSYEQYF.

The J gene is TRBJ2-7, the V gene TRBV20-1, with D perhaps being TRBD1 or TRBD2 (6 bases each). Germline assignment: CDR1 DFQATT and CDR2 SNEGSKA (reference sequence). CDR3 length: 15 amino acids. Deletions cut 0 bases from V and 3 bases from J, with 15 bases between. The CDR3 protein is CSARDGGKGGYEQYF. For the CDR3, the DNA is TGCAGTGCTAGAGATGGTGGGAAGGGGGGCTACGAGCAGTACTTC.

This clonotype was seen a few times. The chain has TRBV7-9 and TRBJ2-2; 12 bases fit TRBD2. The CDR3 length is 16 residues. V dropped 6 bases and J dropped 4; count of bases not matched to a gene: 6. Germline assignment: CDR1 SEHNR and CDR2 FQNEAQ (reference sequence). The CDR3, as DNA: TGTGCCAGCAGAAAAGGACTAGCGGGACGCACCGGGGAGCTGTTTTTT. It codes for CASRKGLAGRTGELFF. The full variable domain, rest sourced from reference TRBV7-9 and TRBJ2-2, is DTGVSQNPRHKITKRGQNVTFRCDPISEHNRLYWYRQTLGQGPEFLTYFQNEAQLEKSRLLSDRFSAERPKGSFSTLEIQRTEQGDSAMYLCASRKGLAGRTGELFFGEGSRLTVL.

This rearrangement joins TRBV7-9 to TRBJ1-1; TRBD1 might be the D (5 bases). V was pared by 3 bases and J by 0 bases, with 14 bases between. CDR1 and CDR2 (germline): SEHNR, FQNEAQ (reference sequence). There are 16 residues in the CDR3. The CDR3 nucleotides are TGTGCCAGCAGCTTGGCCTTCGGACAAATGAACACTGAAGCTTTCTTT. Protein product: CASSLAFGQMNTEAFF.

In DNA, the CDR3 is TGTGCCAGCAGTGAAGGGTCTAGCGGGAGGGGGAATGAGCAGTTCTTC. It codes for CASSEGSSGRGNEQFF. This chain joins TRBV6-1 and TRBJ2-1; 12 positions agree with TRBD2. The CDR3 sequence is 16 residues long. Trimming removed 1 base from V and 7 bases from J; junction bases left unmatched: 5. CDR1 and CDR2 from the germline V gene are MNHNS and SASEGT.

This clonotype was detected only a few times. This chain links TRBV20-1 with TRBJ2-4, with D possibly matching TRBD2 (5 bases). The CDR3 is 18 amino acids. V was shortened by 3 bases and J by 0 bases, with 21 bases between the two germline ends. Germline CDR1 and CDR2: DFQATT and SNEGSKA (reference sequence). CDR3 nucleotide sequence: TGCAGTGCTAGTCAAGGAGGAGTAAGACTGTTAGCCAAAAACATTCAGTACTTC. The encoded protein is CSASQGGVRLLAKNIQYF.

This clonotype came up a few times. For the CDR3, the DNA is TGTGCCAGCAGTCAACAGGGTCAAAGGCACAATGAGCAGTTCTTC. Its protein product is CASSQQGQRHNEQFF. The chain uses TRBV28 and TRBJ2-1, with D possibly being TRBD1 (6 bases). In germline, CDR1 is MDHEN, CDR2 SYDVKM. This CDR3 comprises 15 residues. V was trimmed by 5 bases and J by 5 bases, leaving 16 bases between them.

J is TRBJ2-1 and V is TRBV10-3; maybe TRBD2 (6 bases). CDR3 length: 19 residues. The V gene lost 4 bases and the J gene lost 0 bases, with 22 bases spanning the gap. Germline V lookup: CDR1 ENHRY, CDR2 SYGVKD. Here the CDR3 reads CAISVRSGKAELSYNEQFF. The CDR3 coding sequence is TGTGCCATCAGTGTTCGTAGCGGAAAAGCGGAACTCTCCTACAATGAGCAGTTCTTC.

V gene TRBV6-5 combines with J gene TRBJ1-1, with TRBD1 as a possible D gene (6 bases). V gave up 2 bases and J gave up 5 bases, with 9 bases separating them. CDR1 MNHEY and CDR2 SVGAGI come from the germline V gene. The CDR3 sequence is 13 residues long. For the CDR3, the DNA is TGTGCCAGCAGTTACGGGAGGGGGACTGAAGCTTTCTTT. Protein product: CASSYGRGTEAFF.

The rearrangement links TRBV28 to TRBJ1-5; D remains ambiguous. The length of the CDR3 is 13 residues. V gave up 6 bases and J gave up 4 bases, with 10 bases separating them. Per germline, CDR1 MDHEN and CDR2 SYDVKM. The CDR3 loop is CASRFTGNQPQHF. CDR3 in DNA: TGTGCCAGCAGATTTACGGGGAATCAGCCCCAGCATTTT.

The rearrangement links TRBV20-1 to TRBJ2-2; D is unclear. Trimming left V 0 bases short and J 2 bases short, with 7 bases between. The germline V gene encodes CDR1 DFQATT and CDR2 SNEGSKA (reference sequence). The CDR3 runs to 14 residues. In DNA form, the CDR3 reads TGCAGTGCTAGAGATAGGCTCAACACCGGGGAGCTGTTTTTT. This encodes CSARDRLNTGELFF.

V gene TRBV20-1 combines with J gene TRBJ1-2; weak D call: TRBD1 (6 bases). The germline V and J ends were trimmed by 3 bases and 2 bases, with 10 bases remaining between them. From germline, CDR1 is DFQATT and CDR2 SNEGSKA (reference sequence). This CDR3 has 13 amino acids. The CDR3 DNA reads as TGCAGTGCTAGCCCCGACAGGAACTATGGCTACACCTTC. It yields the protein CSASPDRNYGYTF.

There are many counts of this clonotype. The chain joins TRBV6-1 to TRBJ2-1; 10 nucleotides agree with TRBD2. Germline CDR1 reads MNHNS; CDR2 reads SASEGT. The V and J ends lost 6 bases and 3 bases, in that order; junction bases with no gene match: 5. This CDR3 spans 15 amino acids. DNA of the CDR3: TGTGCCAGCAGAGGACTAGCGGACATCTACAATGAGCAGTTCTTC. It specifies CASRGLADIYNEQFF.

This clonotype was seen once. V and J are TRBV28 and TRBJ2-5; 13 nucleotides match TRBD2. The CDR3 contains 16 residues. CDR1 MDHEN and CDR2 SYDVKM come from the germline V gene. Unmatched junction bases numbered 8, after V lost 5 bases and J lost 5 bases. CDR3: CASSRAGTSGIETQYF. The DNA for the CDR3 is TGTGCCAGCAGTCGGGCCGGGACTAGCGGGATTGAGACCCAGTACTTC.

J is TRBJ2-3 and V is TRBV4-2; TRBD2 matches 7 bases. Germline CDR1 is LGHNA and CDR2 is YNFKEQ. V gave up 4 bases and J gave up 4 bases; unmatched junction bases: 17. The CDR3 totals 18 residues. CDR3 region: CASSRTSLGAGRADTQYF. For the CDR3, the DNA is TGTGCCAGCAGCCGGACCTCCCTCGGAGCGGGAAGGGCAGATACGCAGTATTTT.

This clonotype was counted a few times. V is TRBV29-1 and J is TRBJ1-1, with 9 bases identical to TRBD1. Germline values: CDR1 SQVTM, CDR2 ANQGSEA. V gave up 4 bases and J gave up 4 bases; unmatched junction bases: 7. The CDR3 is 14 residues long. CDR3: CSVGGYRGPTEAFF. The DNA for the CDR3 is TGCAGCGTTGGGGGTTACAGGGGGCCCACTGAAGCTTTCTTT. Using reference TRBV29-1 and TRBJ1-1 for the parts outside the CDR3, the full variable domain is SAVISQKPSRDICQRGTSLTIQCQVDSQVTMMFWYRQQPGQSLTLIATANQGSEATYESGFVIDKFPISRPNLTFSTLTVSNMSPEDSSIYLCSVGGYRGPTEAFFGQGTRLTVV.

CDR3 region: CASSPRQGSNQPQHF. CDR3 DNA sequence: TGTGCCAGCAGTCCCCGGCAGGGTAGCAATCAGCCCCAGCATTTT. The J gene is TRBJ1-5, the V gene TRBV28; possibly TRBD1 for D (5 bases). Germline V gene sequence: CDR1 MDHEN, CDR2 SYDVKM. The CDR3 length is 15 residues. Trimming pared 5 bases from V and 0 bases from J, leaving 11 bases between. The variable domain in full, completed from reference TRBV28 and TRBJ1-5, reads DVKVTQSSRYLVKRTGEKVFLECVQDMDHENMFWYRQDPGLGLRLIYFSYDVKMKEKGDIPEGYSVSREKKERFSLILESASTNQTSMYLCASSPRQGSNQPQHFGDGTRLSIL.

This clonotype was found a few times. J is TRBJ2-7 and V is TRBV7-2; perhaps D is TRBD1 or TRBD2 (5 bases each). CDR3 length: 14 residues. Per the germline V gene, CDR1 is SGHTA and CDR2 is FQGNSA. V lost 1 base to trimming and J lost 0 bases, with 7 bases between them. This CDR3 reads CASSLGGISYEQYF. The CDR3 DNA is TGTGCCAGCAGCTTAGGGGGGATCTCCTACGAGCAGTACTTC.

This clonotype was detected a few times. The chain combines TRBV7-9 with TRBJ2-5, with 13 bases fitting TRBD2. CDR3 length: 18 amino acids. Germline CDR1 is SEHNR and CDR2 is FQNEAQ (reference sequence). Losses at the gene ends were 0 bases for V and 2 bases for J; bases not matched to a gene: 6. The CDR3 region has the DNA TGTGCCAGCAGCTTAGCGGGACTAGCGGGATCCCATCAAGAGACCCAGTACTTC. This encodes CASSLAGLAGSHQETQYF.